The 23 T cell receptor beta chains below were found in one sample sequenced in a study of T cell repertoires in ileal Crohn's disease. Assay: immunoSEQ multiplex PCR; the TCRdb copy retains only in-frame clones and omits some. Among 5,500 to 8,500 clones listed, about three quarters were seen once. Sequencing input: ileal tissue. The receptors originated from an adult with Crohn's disease.

J is TRBJ2-7 and V is TRBV7-3, with TRBD1 identical over 8 bases. After removal of 5 bases from V and 8 bases from J, the junction contained 14 bases not matched to a gene. This CDR3 has 15 residues. In germline, CDR1 is SGHTA, CDR2 FQGTGA. In DNA, the CDR3 is TGTGCCAGCAGCCACTTACAGGGGGTGAATACGAAGCAGTACTTC. Translated: CASSHLQGVNTKQYF.

J is TRBJ1-2 and V is TRBV25-1, with TRBD1 matching over 9 bases. The CDR3 has 15 amino acids. Trimming removed 1 base from V and 6 bases from J; junction bases left unmatched: 6. The germline V gene has CDR1 MGHDK and CDR2 SYGVNS. As DNA, the CDR3 is TGTGCCAGCAGTGAATTCGGGACAGGGTTGGATGGCTACACCTTC. Translated: CASSEFGTGLDGYTF.

The chain carries TRBV6-4 and TRBJ1-2; TRBD1 matches at 7 bases. V shed 2 bases and J 5 bases; nucleotides not matched to a gene: 11. CDR3 size: 16 residues. Germline V gene sequence: CDR1 MRHNA, CDR2 SNTAGT. The CDR3 loop is CASSDTPQGVPYGYTF. The CDR3 DNA reads TGTGCCAGCAGTGACACGCCTCAGGGGGTCCCATATGGCTACACCTTC.

This chain uses TRBV25-1 with TRBJ1-6, with 8 bases matching TRBD1. Germline CDR1 reads MGHDK; CDR2 reads SYGVNS. Trimming removed 6 bases from V and 7 bases from J; junction bases left unmatched: 2. This CDR3 is built from 13 residues. The CDR3 region is CASRDRDNSPLHF. In DNA, the CDR3 is TGTGCCAGCAGGGACAGGGACAATTCACCCCTCCACTTT.

J is TRBJ1-4 and V is TRBV4-3, with D uncertain. The CDR3 spans 17 residues. In germline, CDR1 is LGHNA, CDR2 YSLEER. V was cut by 0 bases and J by 5 bases, with 16 bases left in between. The CDR3: CASSQENTLLGNEKLFF. The CDR3 DNA reads as TGCGCCAGCAGCCAAGAGAATACCCTCCTAGGCAATGAAAAACTGTTTTTT.

The chain employs TRBV4-2 and TRBJ2-2, with 13 bases lining up with TRBD2. In germline, CDR1 is LGHNA, CDR2 YNFKEQ. V shed 5 bases and J 1 base; nucleotides not matched to a gene: 4. The CDR3 totals 17 residues. In DNA form, the CDR3 reads TGTGCCAGCAGCGTGGGACTAGCGGGGATGAACACCGGGGAGCTGTTTTTT. It codes for CASSVGLAGMNTGELFF.

V gene TRBV7-9 combines with J gene TRBJ1-6, with 7 bases lining up with TRBD1. Germline V gene data show CDR1 as SEHNR and CDR2 as FQNEAQ (reference sequence). Trimming cost V 5 bases and J 8 bases; bases outside gene matches: 9. There are 15 residues in the CDR3. CDR3 protein: CASSDDRTGYSPLHF. The CDR3 DNA reads TGTGCCAGCAGCGACGATCGGACAGGTTATTCACCCCTCCACTTT. The full variable domain, with the rest looked up from reference TRBV7-9 and TRBJ1-6, is DTGVSQNPRHKITKRGQNVTFRCDPISEHNRLYWYRQTLGQGPEFLTYFQNEAQLEKSRLLSDRFSAERPKGSFSTLEIQRTEQGDSAMYLCASSDDRTGYSPLHFGNGTRLTVT.

This rearrangement joins TRBV5-6 to TRBJ1-3; the D gene is possibly TRBD1 (6 bases). Trimming left V 4 bases short and J 7 bases short, with 12 bases between. Germline V gene data show CDR1 as SGHDT and CDR2 as YYEEEE. There are 13 residues in the CDR3. This CDR3 reads CASSIQGRNTIYF. The DNA for the CDR3 is TGTGCCAGCAGCATACAGGGAAGGAACACCATATATTTT.

This chain links TRBV6-1 with TRBJ1-5, with a possible D match to TRBD1 (6 bases). This CDR3 spans 14 amino acids. The V end lost 2 bases, the J end lost 4 bases, and 9 bases lay between the germline ends. The V gene's germline CDR1 is MNHNS and CDR2 SASEGT. The CDR3 DNA reads as TGTGCCAGCAGTGAAAAGGGGGTAAATCAGCCCCAGCATTTT. Amino acids: CASSEKGVNQPQHF.

With regard to this clone: Additional DNA sequences in this sample encode the identical CDR3. The chain links TRBV9 to TRBJ2-7; TRBD2 aligns across 10 bases. The CDR3 length is 14 residues. The germline CDR1 and CDR2 sequences are SGDLS and YYNGEE. The ends lost 3 bases at V and 5 bases at J; junction bases unmatched: 5. The CDR3 sequence: CASSGSGGTDEQYF. CDR3 DNA: TGTGCCAGCAGCGGTAGCGGGGGGACCGACGAGCAGTACTTC.

The rearrangement joins TRBV5-1 to TRBJ2-2; weak D call: TRBD1 (6 bases). The CDR3 consists of 14 residues. V was trimmed by 5 bases and J by 4 bases, leaving 12 bases between them. The germline V gene encodes CDR1 SGHRS and CDR2 YFSETQ. The CDR3 loop reads CASRGDTITGELFF. DNA of the CDR3: TGCGCCAGCAGGGGGGACACTATCACCGGGGAGCTGTTTTTT.

The chain couples TRBV5-5 to TRBJ2-3; 7 bases line up with TRBD1. J was trimmed by 8 bases and V by 0 bases; bases with no gene match: 9. CDR1 is SGHKS, CDR2 YYEKEE, per germline (reference sequence). This CDR3 contains 15 residues. The CDR3 is CASSLGQGIGGTQYF. The CDR3 DNA reads TGTGCCAGCAGCTTGGGACAGGGCATAGGGGGTACGCAGTATTTT. Full variable domain (outside the CDR3, taken from reference TRBV5-5 and TRBJ2-3): DAGVTQSPTHLIKTRGQQVTLRCSPISGHKSVSWYQQVLGQGPQFIFQYYEKEERGRGNFPDRFSARQFPNYSSELNVNALLLGDSALYLCASSLGQGIGGTQYFGPGTRLTVL.

The rearrangement uses TRBV29-1 and TRBJ1-1; D is unresolved. This CDR3 is 12 amino acids long. The V end was cut by 7 bases, the J end by 4 bases, with 13 bases between. Germline V gene lookup returns CDR1 SQVTM and CDR2 ANQGSEA. The CDR3 DNA follows: TGCAGCGGGGAGAGGCATGGCACTGAAGCTTTCTTT. Its translation: CSGERHGTEAFF.

The rearrangement links TRBV7-6 to TRBJ2-3, with 7 bases identical to TRBD2. The J segment lost 3 bases and the V segment lost 4 bases, leaving 10 bases of the junction unmatched. This CDR3 is 16 amino acids long. Per the germline V gene, CDR1 is SGHVS and CDR2 is FNYEAQ. The CDR3 region is CASSYEVGGGTDTQYF. CDR3 bases: TGTGCCAGCAGCTATGAAGTGGGCGGGGGAACAGATACGCAGTATTTT.

The chain couples TRBV19 to TRBJ1-1; 10 bases are shared with TRBD1. Unmatched junction bases numbered 8, after V lost 7 bases and J lost 3 bases. CDR1 and CDR2 (germline): LNHDA, SQIVND (reference sequence). The CDR3 extends over 15 amino acids. DNA for the CDR3: TGTGCCAGTATGAATTGGGGACAGGGGCACACTGAAGCTTTCTTT. Translating it yields CASMNWGQGHTEAFF.

This chain uses TRBV7-2 with TRBJ2-7; 7 nucleotides match TRBD2. V trimming: 5 bases; J trimming: 4 bases; junction bases outside the gene matches: 14. The germline CDR1 and CDR2 sequences are SGHTA and FQGNSA. The CDR3 has 16 amino acids. DNA for the CDR3: TGTGCCAGCAGCACAGCAGGCGGGGGAAGGTTTTACGAGCAGTACTTC. Translation: CASSTAGGGRFYEQYF.

CDR3 amino acids: CASSMLGRQGRNEQYF. CDR3 in DNA: TGTGCCAGTAGTATGCTAGGGCGGCAGGGGCGGAACGAGCAGTACTTC. This chain links TRBV19 with TRBJ2-7, with D tentatively TRBD1 (6 bases). Germline CDR1 LNHDA, CDR2 SQIVND (reference sequence). The CDR3 is 16 residues long. V shed 3 bases and J shed 5 bases, with 20 bases lying between them. Using reference TRBV19 and TRBJ2-7 for the parts outside the CDR3, the full variable domain is DGGITQSPKYLFRKEGQNVTLSCEQNLNHDAMYWYRQDPGQGLRLIYYSQIVNDFQKGDIAEGYSVSREKKESFPLTVTSAQKNPTAFYLCASSMLGRQGRNEQYFGPGTRLTVT.

V usage is TRBV27 and J usage is TRBJ2-7; 9 nucleotides align to TRBD1. Trimming at V came to 8 bases and at J to 2 bases, leaving 4 bases not matched to a gene. Germline V gene lookup returns CDR1 MNHEY and CDR2 SMNVEV (reference sequence). The CDR3 runs 13 residues. In DNA form, the CDR3 reads TGTGCCAGCGGGACAGGGACAACCTACGAGCAGTACTTC. It encodes CASGTGTTYEQYF.

In its sample, this clone was seen a few times. This chain uses TRBV9 with TRBJ2-1; TRBD1 aligns across 7 bases. The V gene's germline CDR1 is SGDLS and CDR2 YYNGEE. The trim removed 0 bases at V and 8 bases at J, leaving 14 bases unmatched. The CDR3 extends over 17 amino acids. The chain's CDR3 is CASSVGGGYRRRDEQFF. The CDR3 nucleotides are TGTGCCAGCAGCGTAGGAGGGGGCTACAGGCGTCGAGATGAGCAGTTCTTC.

This rearrangement joins TRBV4-1 to TRBJ1-1; TRBD1 aligns across 8 bases. The CDR3 consists of 14 residues. The trim removed 1 base at V and 7 bases at J, leaving 5 bases unmatched. Germline V gives CDR1 MGHRA, CDR2 YSYEKL. In DNA, the CDR3 is TGCGCCAGCAGCCAAGGACAGGGGAGTAGTGAAGCTTTCTTT. The encoded protein is CASSQGQGSSEAFF.

V is TRBV7-4 and J is TRBJ1-2, with TRBD1 matching over 7 bases. Per germline, CDR1 SGHVT and CDR2 SQSDAQ. Trimming removed 9 bases from V and 4 bases from J; junction bases left unmatched: 11. This CDR3 region has 14 residues. DNA for the CDR3: TGTGCCAGTGGGGGGACAGATAATTCCTATGGCTACACCTTC. Amino acid sequence: CASGGTDNSYGYTF.

This clone has more than one count but fewer than ten. Other DNA sequences from this sample encode an identical CDR3 as well. This rearrangement joins TRBV7-2 to TRBJ1-1; D ambiguous. V was shortened by 2 bases and J by 1 base, with 5 bases between the two germline ends. Germline loops: CDR1 SGHTA, CDR2 FQGNSA. This CDR3 comprises 13 residues. The CDR3 nucleotides read TGTGCCAGCAGCTTACGGGGGAACACTGAAGCTTTCTTT. It specifies CASSLRGNTEAFF.

The gene calls are TRBV5-1 and TRBJ2-5; D is undetermined. The J call may be mistaken, given a closer DNA end match to TRBJ2-7. The germline V gene encodes CDR1 SGHRS and CDR2 YFSETQ. There are 13 residues in the CDR3. The CDR3 region is CATAQVVGYEQYF. The CDR3 DNA sequence: TGCGCCACTGCCCAGGTTGTAGGCTACGAGCAGTACTTC.